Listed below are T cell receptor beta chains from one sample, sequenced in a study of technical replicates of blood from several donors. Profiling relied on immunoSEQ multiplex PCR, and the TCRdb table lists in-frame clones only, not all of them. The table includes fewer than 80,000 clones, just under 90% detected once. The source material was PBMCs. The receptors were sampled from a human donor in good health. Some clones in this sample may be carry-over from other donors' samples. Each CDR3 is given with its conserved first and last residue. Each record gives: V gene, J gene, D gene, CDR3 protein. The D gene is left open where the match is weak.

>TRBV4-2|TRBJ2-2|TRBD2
CASSQDVASGGAWELFF
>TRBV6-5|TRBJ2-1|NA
CASSTMDWERGEQFF
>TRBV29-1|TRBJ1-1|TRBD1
CSVGDRNTEAFF
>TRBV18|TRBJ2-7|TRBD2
CASSPPGLAGGTLYEQYF
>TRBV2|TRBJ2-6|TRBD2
CASRRGSSGANVLTF
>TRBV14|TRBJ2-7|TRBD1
CASSRQGPNEQYF
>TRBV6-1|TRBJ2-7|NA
CASSEGTGKYEQYF
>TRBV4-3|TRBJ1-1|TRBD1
CASSQDRDRRSEAFF
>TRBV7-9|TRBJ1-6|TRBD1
CASTYGTANSPLHF
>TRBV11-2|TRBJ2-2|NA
CAGSGPANTGELFF
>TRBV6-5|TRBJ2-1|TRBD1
CASTGTGNAMTQFF
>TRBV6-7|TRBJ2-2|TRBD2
CASSYLAGDTGELFF
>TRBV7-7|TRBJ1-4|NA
CASSLSGGENEKLFF
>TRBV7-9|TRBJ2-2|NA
CASSFHYPNTGELFF
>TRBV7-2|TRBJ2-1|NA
CASSLAGLAPYNEQFF
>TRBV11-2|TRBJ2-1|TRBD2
CASRYSRGGPNEQFF
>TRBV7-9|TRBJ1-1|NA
CASSPGVLNTEAFF
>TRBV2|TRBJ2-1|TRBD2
CASSESSGWRNEQFF
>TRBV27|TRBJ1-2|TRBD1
CASTSLGQSYGYTF
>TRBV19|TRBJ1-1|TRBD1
CATSGQGLEAFF
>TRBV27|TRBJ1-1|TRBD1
CASSPLLGQGISEAFF
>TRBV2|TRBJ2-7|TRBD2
CATPPAAGAPYEQYF
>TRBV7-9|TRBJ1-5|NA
CASSSLNLNQPQHF
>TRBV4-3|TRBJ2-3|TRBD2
CASSQDRKRMGRADTQYF
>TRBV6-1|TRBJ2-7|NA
CASSDPTWTHYEQYF